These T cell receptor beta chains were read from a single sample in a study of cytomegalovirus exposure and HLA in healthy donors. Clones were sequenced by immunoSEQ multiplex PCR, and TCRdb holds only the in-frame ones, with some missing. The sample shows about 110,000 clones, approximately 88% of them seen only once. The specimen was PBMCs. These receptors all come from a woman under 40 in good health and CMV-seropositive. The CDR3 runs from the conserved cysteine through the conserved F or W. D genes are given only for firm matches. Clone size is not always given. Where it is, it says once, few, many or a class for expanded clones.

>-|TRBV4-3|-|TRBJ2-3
CASSQETGTDTQYF
TGCGCCAGCAGCCAAGAGACTGGCACAGATACGCAGTATTTT
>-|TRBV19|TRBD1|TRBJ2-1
CASSPRQGWTNEQFF
TGTGCCAGTAGTCCCCGACAGGGGTGGACGAATGAGCAGTTCTTC
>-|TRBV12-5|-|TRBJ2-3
CASDKGLHFPDTQYF
TGTGCTAGTGATAAGGGACTCCATTTCCCAGATACGCAGTATTTT
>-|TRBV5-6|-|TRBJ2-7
CASSPRLWGGSYEQYF
TGTGCCAGCAGCCCGAGGTTGTGGGGCGGCTCCTACGAGCAGTACTTC
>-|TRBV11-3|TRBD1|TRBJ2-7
CASSLKGQGQQYF
TGTGCCAGCAGCTTAAAGGGACAGGGGCAGCAGTACTTC
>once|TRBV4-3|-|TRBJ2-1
CASSQDGQIHNEQFF
TGCGCCAGCAGCCAAGATGGACAGATACACAATGAGCAGTTCTTC
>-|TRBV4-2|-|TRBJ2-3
CASSQTGISTDTQYF
TGTGCCAGCAGCCAAACAGGAATAAGTACAGATACGCAGTATTTT
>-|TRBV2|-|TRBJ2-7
CASGADRFSYEQYF
TGTGCCAGCGGGGCTGACAGGTTCTCCTACGAGCAGTACTTC
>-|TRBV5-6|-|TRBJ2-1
CASSLGLGVNEQFF
TGTGCCAGCAGCTTGGGGTTAGGAGTCAATGAGCAGTTCTTC
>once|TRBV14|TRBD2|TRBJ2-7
CASSQDILAGGHSYEQYF
TGTGCCAGCAGCCAAGATATCCTAGCGGGGGGCCACTCCTACGAGCAGTACTTC
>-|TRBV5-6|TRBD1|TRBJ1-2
CASSSVGQGVGGYTF
TGTGCCAGCAGTTCCGTGGGACAGGGAGTAGGTGGCTACACCTTC
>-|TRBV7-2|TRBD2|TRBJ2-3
CASSLGLAGGGDTQYF
TGTGCCAGCAGCTTGGGACTAGCGGGAGGTGGTGATACGCAGTATTTT
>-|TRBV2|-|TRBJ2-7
CASSDGQGRYEQYF
TGTGCCAGCAGTGATGGTCAGGGAAGGTACGAGCAGTACTTC
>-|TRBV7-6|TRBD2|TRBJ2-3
CAAGGTGRDTQYF
TGTGCCGCCGGGGGGACGGGGCGTGATACGCAGTATTTT
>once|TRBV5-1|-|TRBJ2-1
CASSWRGQSSGPRGEQFF
TGCGCCAGCAGCTGGCGGGGACAGAGTTCCGGGCCCCGCGGTGAGCAGTTCTTC
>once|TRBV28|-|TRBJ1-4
CASSLSLGQLGEKLFF
TGTGCCAGCAGTTTATCACTTGGACAACTGGGGGAAAAACTGTTTTTT
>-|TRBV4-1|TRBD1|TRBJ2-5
CASSQTGVGETQYF
TGCGCCAGCAGCCAGACAGGGGTGGGAGAGACCCAGTACTTC
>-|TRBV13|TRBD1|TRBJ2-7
CASSLFPGQGYEQYF
TGTGCCAGCAGCTTATTCCCGGGACAGGGCTACGAGCAGTACTTC
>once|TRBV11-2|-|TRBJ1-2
CASSFQGYGYTF
TGTGCCAGCAGCTTTCAGGGTTATGGCTACACCTTC
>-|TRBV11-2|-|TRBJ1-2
CASSLVRGLVGYTF
TGTGCCAGCAGCTTAGTTCGGGGTTTGGTTGGCTACACCTTC
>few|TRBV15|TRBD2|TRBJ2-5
CATSLTTSGGETQYF
TGTGCCACCAGCTTGACGACTAGCGGGGGTGAGACCCAGTACTTC
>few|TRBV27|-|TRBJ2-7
CASSPTPRGEQYF
TGTGCCAGCAGTCCGACTCCTCGGGGCGAGCAGTACTTC
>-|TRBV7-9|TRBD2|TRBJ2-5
CASSTWEGKETQYF
TGTGCCAGCAGCACGTGGGAGGGGAAAGAGACCCAGTACTTC
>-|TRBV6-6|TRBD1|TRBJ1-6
CASSYITGEAPLHF
TGTGCCAGCAGTTATATAACAGGGGAGGCACCCCTCCACTTT
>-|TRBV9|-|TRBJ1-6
CASSVGGGVGSPLHF
TGTGCCAGCAGCGTAGGAGGAGGGGTAGGATCACCCCTCCACTTT
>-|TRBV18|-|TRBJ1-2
CASSPGRGAGYGYTF
TGTGCCAGCTCACCAGGGCGGGGGGCTGGCTATGGCTACACCTTC
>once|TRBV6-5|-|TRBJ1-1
CASSYTGTEAFF
TGTGCCAGCAGCTACACGGGGACTGAAGCTTTCTTT
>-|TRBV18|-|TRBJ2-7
CASSPLGGRGHEQYF
TGTGCCAGCTCACCACTTGGGGGCAGGGGCCACGAGCAGTACTTC
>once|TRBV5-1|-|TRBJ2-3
CASRFPAVGASTDTQYF
TGCGCCAGCAGATTCCCCGCGGTGGGGGCTAGCACAGATACGCAGTATTTT
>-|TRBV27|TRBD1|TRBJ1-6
CASSLLADRGTYNSPLHF
TGTGCCAGCAGTTTATTGGCGGACAGGGGTACCTATAATTCACCCCTCCACTTT
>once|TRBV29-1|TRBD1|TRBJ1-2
CSVEEGGGPGYGYTF
TGCAGCGTTGAAGAAGGAGGGGGCCCAGGCTATGGCTACACCTTC
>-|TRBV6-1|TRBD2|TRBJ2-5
CASSEARLAGQETQYF
TGTGCCAGCAGTGAAGCGCGCCTAGCGGGACAAGAGACCCAGTACTTC
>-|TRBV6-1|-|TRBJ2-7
CASYSTPRYEQYF
TGTGCCTCCTACAGCACCCCCCGGTACGAGCAGTACTTC
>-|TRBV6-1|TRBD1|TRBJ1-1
CASRDRGNTEAFF
TGTGCCAGCAGAGACAGGGGAAACACTGAAGCTTTCTTT
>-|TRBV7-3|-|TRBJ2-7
CASSSHPGAGNYEQYF
TGTGCCAGCAGCTCCCATCCTGGGGCAGGGAACTACGAGCAGTACTTC
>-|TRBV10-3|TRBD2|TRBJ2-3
CAISERGDGTDTQYF
TGTGCCATCAGTGAGCGGGGGGATGGCACAGATACGCAGTATTTT
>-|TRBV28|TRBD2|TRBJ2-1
CASSLAGASYNEQFF
TGTGCCAGCAGCTTAGCGGGAGCCTCCTACAATGAGCAGTTCTTC
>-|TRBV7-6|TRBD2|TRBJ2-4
CASSLGGSGNIQYF
TGTGCCAGCAGCCTCGGGGGGTCCGGGAACATTCAGTACTTC
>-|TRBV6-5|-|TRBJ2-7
CASSHRNGRSYEQYF
TGTGCCAGCAGTCACCGAAATGGGCGATCCTACGAGCAGTACTTC
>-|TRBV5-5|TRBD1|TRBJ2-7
CASRRTGDSYEQYF
TGTGCCAGCAGACGGACAGGGGACTCCTACGAGCAGTACTTC
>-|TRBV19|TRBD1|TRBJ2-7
CASSRGQGFHEQYF
TGTGCCAGTAGTAGGGGACAGGGCTTCCACGAGCAGTACTTC
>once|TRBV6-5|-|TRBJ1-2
CASRPPGQNNYGYTF
TGTGCCAGCAGGCCTCCCGGACAGAATAACTATGGCTACACCTTC